This TCR beta chain was found in a study of type 1 and type 2 diabetes patients. Study details: Samples came from type 1 diabetic, type 2 diabetic or nondiabetic people, recruited in China.

CDR3 length: 14 residues. Germline V CDR1 and CDR2: SGHVS, FNYEAQ. The V gene lost 6 bases and the J gene lost 1 base, with 12 bases spanning the gap. The PCR template was genomic DNA. Multiplex PCR with 30 forward and 13 reverse primers amplified the TCR beta CDR3. TCRdb analysed the multiplex PCR reads with MiXCR anew, one entry per CDR3 protein. The sample holds 280,000 or so distinct CDR3 sequences, around 47% seen once. The TCR originated in a man between 18 and 29 years old with type 2 diabetes. The V and J genes are TRBV7-6 and TRBJ1-1, with D hard to call. The sample was peripheral blood mononuclear cells (PBMCs). CDR3 amino acids: CASSLGLWNTEAFF. The CDR3 coding sequence is TGTGCCAGCAGTCTAGGGCTTTGGAACACTGAAGCTTTCTTT.